A single sample is the source of the 17 T cell receptor beta chains below, sequenced in a study of T cells in Graves' hyperthyroidism and ophthalmopathy (dated by TCRdb to between 2018 and 2021). The library came from multiplex PCR. Data came from an Illumina HiSeq 2000. The TCR beta CDR3 regions were amplified from the RNA transcripts. The first round of RT-PCR for the TCR CDR3 was performed with the HTBI primer set and the Qiagen OneStep RT-PCR kit. Using fastp trimming at Q25 and MiXCR clonotype assembly, TCRdb reanalyzed the public sequencing data and kept in-frame beta chains. Identical CDR3 proteins give one entry, which carries the most common genes and DNA. Across this sample there are roughly 500,000 distinct CDR3 sequences, with around 22% seen only once. About 10% of the sample is in the top ten clones. Material for sequencing was blood. The receptors were sampled from a woman aged 30 to 39 with Graves' ophthalmopathy.

This clonotype was seen at least ten times. The J gene is TRBJ2-7, the V gene TRBV18; D not certain. Per germline, CDR1 KGHSH and CDR2 LQKENI. The CDR3 runs to 13 residues. Trimming left V 6 bases short and J 3 bases short, with 12 bases between. The CDR3 reads CASSLIGDYEQYF. The CDR3 coding sequence is TGTGCCAGCTCGCTAATAGGAGACTACGAGCAGTACTTC.

This clonotype was seen many times. This chain connects TRBV5-1 to TRBJ1-1; D ambiguous. V was shortened by 1 base and J by 4 bases, with 8 bases between the two germline ends. CDR1 is SGHRS, CDR2 YFSETQ, per germline. This CDR3 has 13 amino acids. The CDR3 sequence: CASSLRESTEAFF. CDR3 DNA: TGCGCCAGCAGCTTGCGGGAGAGCACTGAAGCTTTCTTT.

This clonotype has more than one count but fewer than ten. The missing conserved phenylalanine or tryptophan at the end of this CDR3 makes a read error likely. The chain is built from TRBV6-1 and TRBJ1-1; 12 bases are a match to TRBD1. V lost 6 bases to trimming and J lost 1 base; unmatched junction nucleotides: 6. This CDR3 comprises 16 residues. CDR1 is MNHNS and CDR2 is SASEGT in the germline V gene. DNA for the CDR3: TGTGCCAGCAGGCGGGGACAGGGGGCTTCGAACACTGAAGCTTTCCTT. As protein: CASRRGQGASNTEAFL.

This clonotype was recorded many times. The V call is TRBV6-2 or TRBV6-3, the J call TRBJ2-7, with D possibly TRBD1 on 6 matching bases. V lost 0 bases and J lost 2, with 8 bases in between. CDR1 and CDR2 (germline): MNHEY, SVGEGT. CDR3 length: 14 residues. As DNA, the CDR3 is TGTGCCAGCAGTTACTCGTGGGGGCCCTACGAGCAGTACTTC. Encoded protein: CASSYSWGPYEQYF.

This clonotype was seen ten or more times. This chain connects TRBV6-1 to TRBJ2-2, with TRBD1 identical over 7 bases. Per germline, CDR1 MNHNS and CDR2 SASEGT. V lost 2 bases and J lost 3; bases outside the gene matches: 0. This CDR3 is built from 14 residues. CDR3 loop: CASSEQGDTGELFF. The CDR3 DNA is TGTGCCAGCAGTGAACAGGGGGACACCGGGGAGCTGTTTTTT.

This clonotype appeared many times. The chain couples TRBV27 to TRBJ1-2; D possibly corresponds to TRBD1 (5 bases). V lost 5 bases and J 7 bases, leaving 14 bases between the germline ends. Looked up from germline, CDR1 is MNHEY and CDR2 is SMNVEV (reference sequence). The CDR3 runs to 13 residues. As DNA, the CDR3 is TGTGCCAGCAGTCTCCGGGACGGGAGTGGCTACACCTTC. Translation gives CASSLRDGSGYTF.

This clonotype appeared many times. This chain connects TRBV29-1 to TRBJ1-2; D gene ambiguous. The CDR3 runs to 12 residues. V lost 3 bases, J lost 7 bases, and 12 bases lay in between. Germline CDR1 reads SQVTM; CDR2 reads ANQGSEA. This CDR3 reads CSVDGDMGGYTF. Here the CDR3 DNA reads TGCAGCGTTGATGGAGATATGGGTGGCTACACCTTC. Full variable domain (outside the CDR3, taken from reference TRBV29-1 and TRBJ1-2): SAVISQKPSRDICQRGTSLTIQCQVDSQVTMMFWYRQQPGQSLTLIATANQGSEATYESGFVIDKFPISRPNLTFSTLTVSNMSPEDSSIYLCSVDGDMGGYTFGSGTRLTVV.

This clonotype has at least ten counts. The rearrangement joins TRBV12-3 or TRBV12-4 to TRBJ2-5, with 8 bases matching TRBD2. The CDR3 totals 15 residues. With 5 bases clipped from V and 4 bases from J, the junction kept 9 bases outside the gene matches. In DNA form, the CDR3 reads TGTGCCAGCAGTGAAGCGTCGGGGGGGGGAGAGACCCAGTACTTC. Translating gives CASSEASGGGETQYF.

Regarding this clonotype: Relative to the germline gene, one junction end is altered; a read error may explain this. The V call is TRBV20-1, the J call TRBJ2-7; D is ambiguous. CDR1 and CDR2 (germline): DFQATT, SNEGSKA (reference sequence). The CDR3 spans 14 residues. The CDR3 spells CSASSQLGFYDQYF. The DNA for the CDR3 is TGCAGTGCTAGCAGCCAGCTGGGTTTCTACGATCAGTACTTC.

The chain joins TRBV28 to TRBJ1-2; 8 nucleotides align to TRBD1. Germline V gene data show CDR1 as MDHEN and CDR2 as SYDVKM. CDR3 length: 15 amino acids. V lost 7 bases to trimming and J lost 6 bases; unmatched junction nucleotides: 13. The CDR3 protein is CASTLWTGPDDGYTF. The DNA of the CDR3 is TGTGCCAGCACCTTATGGACAGGGCCCGACGATGGCTACACCTTC.

The chain recombines TRBV5-1 with TRBJ1-1, with 8 bases fitting TRBD1. The CDR3 is 17 residues long. V was clipped by 2 bases and J by 0 bases; unmatched bases: 9. In germline, CDR1 is SGHRS, CDR2 YFSETQ. This chain's CDR3 is CASSLWTGNLMNTEAFF. CDR3 DNA: TGCGCCAGCAGCTTATGGACAGGGAACCTTATGAACACTGAAGCTTTCTTT.

This clonotype was observed at least ten times. The J gene is TRBJ2-7, the V gene TRBV11-2, with D possibly matching TRBD1 (6 bases). The V end lost 1 base, the J end lost 3 bases, and 10 bases lay between the germline ends. Germline CDR1 reads SGHAT; CDR2 reads FQNNGV. The CDR3 has 14 amino acids. The CDR3 loop is CASSLGQEIYEQYF. In nucleotides, the CDR3 is TGTGCCAGCAGCTTAGGACAGGAGATCTACGAGCAGTACTTC.

To note about this clonotype: A much bigger clone sits one base away, suggesting this may be a read error. The rearrangement links TRBV2 to TRBJ2-2; the D is unclear. Germline CDR1 is SNHLY and CDR2 is FYNNEI. This CDR3 is built from 12 residues. V lost 7 bases to trimming and J lost 8 bases, with 11 bases between them. CDR3 sequence (DNA): TGTGCCAGCATCATAACCTCTGGGGAGCTGTTTTTT. Its translation is CASIITSGELFF.

For this clonotype: One end of the junction does not line up with germline, which may come from a read error. The chain links TRBV10-3 to TRBJ2-7; TRBD2 matches at 7 bases. Germline V gene lookup returns CDR1 ENHRY and CDR2 SYGVKD. The CDR3 length is 16 residues. CDR3 sequence (DNA): TGTGCCAGCAGTGATTCGACTAGCTTCGCTTCCTACGAGCAGTACTTC. Protein product: CASSDSTSFASYEQYF.

Only a few counts were recorded for this clonotype. V gene TRBV11-3 combines with J gene TRBJ2-7; D is perhaps TRBD1 (5 bases). The CDR3 has 14 residues. Trimming cost V 1 base and J 5 bases, with 12 bases left between them. The V gene's germline CDR1 is SGHNT and CDR2 YENEEA. In nucleotides, the CDR3 is TGTGCCAGCAGCTTAGGACAGACCCCGGACGAGCAGTACTTC. As protein: CASSLGQTPDEQYF.

This clonotype was recorded a few times. The V gene is TRBV6-2 or TRBV6-3, the J gene TRBJ2-4, with D unclear. V lost 6 bases and J lost 6, with 9 bases in between. CDR1 and CDR2 (germline): MNHEY, SVGEGT. This CDR3 contains 12 residues. The CDR3 DNA is TGTGCCAGCAGACCCGACGGAAACATTCAGTACTTC. Translation gives CASRPDGNIQYF.

V usage is TRBV6-1 and J usage is TRBJ1-5; maybe TRBD1 (5 bases). The V and J ends lost 1 base and 7 bases respectively, with 11 bases between them. This CDR3 has 14 residues. Germline V CDR1 and CDR2: MNHNS, SASEGT. The chain's CDR3 is CASSEVGARQPQHF. The CDR3 coding sequence is TGTGCCAGCAGTGAAGTTGGGGCGCGGCAGCCCCAGCATTTT.